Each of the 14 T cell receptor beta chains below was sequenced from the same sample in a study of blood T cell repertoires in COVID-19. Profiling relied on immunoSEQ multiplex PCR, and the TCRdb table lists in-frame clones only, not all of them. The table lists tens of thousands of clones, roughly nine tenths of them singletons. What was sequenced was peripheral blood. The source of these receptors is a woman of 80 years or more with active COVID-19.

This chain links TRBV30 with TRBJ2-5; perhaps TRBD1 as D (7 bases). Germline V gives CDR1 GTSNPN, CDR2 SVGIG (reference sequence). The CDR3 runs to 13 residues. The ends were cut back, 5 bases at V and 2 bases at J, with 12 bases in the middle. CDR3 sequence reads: CAWSRGDQETQYF. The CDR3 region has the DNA TGTGCCTGGTCCAGGGGGGATCAAGAGACCCAGTACTTC.

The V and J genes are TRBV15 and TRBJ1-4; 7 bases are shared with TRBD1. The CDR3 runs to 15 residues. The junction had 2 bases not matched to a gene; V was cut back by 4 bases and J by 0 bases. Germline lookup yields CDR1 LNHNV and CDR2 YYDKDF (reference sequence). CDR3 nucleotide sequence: TGTGCCACCAGCAAAGACAGGGCAACTAATGAAAAACTGTTTTTT. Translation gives CATSKDRATNEKLFF.

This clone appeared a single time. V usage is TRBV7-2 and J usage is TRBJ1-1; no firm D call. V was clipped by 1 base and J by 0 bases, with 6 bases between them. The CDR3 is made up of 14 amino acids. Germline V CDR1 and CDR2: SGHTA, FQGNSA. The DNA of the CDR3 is TGTGCCAGCAGCTTAGAAGCCATGAACACTGAAGCTTTCTTT. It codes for CASSLEAMNTEAFF.

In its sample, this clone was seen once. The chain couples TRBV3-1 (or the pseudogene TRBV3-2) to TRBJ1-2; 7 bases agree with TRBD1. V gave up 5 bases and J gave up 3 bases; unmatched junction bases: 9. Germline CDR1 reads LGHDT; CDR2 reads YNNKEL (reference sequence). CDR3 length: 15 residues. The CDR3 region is CASSETGQAYYGYTF. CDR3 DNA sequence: TGTGCCAGCAGCGAGACCGGACAGGCTTACTATGGCTACACCTTC.

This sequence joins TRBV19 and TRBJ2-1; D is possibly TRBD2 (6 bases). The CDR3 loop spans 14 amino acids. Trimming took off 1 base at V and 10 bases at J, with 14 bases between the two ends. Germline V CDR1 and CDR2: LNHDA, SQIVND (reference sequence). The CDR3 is CASSIVGRAGEQFF. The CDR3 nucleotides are TGTGCCAGTAGTATAGTGGGGCGGGCGGGGGAGCAGTTCTTC. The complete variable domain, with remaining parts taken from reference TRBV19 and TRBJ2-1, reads DGGITQSPKYLFRKEGQNVTLSCEQNLNHDAMYWYRQDPGQGLRLIYYSQIVNDFQKGDIAEGYSVSREKKESFPLTVTSAQKNPTAFYLCASSIVGRAGEQFFGPGTRLTVL.

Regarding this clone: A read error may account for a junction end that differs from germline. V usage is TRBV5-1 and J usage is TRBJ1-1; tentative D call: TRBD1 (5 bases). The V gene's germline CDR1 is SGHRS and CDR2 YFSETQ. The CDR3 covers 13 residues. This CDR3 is CASSPRGNTETFF. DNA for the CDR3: TGCGCCAGCAGCCCCCGGGGGAACACTGAAACTTTCTTT.

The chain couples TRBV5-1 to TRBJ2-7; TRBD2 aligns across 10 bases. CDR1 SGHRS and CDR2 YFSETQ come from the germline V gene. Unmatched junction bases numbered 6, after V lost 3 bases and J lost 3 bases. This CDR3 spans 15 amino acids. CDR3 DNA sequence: TGCGCCAGCAGCTCTACTAGCGGGGATATCTACGAGCAGTACTTC. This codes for CASSSTSGDIYEQYF.

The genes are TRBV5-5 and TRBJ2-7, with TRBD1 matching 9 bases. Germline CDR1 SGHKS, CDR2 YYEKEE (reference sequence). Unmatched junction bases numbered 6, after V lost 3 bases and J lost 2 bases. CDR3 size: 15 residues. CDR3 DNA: TGTGCCAGCAGCTATTGGACAGGGGTGACCTACGAGCAGTACTTC. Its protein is CASSYWTGVTYEQYF.

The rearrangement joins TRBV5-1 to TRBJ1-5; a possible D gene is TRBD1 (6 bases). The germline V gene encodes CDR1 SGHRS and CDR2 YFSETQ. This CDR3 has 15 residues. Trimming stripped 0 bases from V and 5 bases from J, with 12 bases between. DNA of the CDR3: TGCGCCAGCAGCTTGGCTGGGGGCGACTATCAGCCCCAGCATTTT. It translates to CASSLAGGDYQPQHF.

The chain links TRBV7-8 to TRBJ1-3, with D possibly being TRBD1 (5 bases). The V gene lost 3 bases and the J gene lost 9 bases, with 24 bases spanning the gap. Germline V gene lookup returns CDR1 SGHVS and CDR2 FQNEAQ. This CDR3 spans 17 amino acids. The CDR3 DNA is TGTGCCAGCAGCTTCAGCGCAACCCGGGACTTTTTATCCACCATATATTTT. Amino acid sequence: CASSFSATRDFLSTIYF.

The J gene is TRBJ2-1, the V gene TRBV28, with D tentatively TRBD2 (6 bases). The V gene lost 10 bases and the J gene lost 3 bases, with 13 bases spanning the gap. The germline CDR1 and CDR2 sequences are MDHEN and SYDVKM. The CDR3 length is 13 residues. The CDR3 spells CATKAGGYNEQFF. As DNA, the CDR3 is TGTGCCACTAAAGCGGGCGGCTACAATGAGCAGTTCTTC.

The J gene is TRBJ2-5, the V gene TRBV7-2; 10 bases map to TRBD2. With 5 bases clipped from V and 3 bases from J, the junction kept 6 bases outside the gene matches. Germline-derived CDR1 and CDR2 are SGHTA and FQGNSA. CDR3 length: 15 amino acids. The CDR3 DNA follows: TGTGCCAGCAGCCCTACAGGACTAGCGGAAGAGACCCAGTACTTC. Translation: CASSPTGLAEETQYF.

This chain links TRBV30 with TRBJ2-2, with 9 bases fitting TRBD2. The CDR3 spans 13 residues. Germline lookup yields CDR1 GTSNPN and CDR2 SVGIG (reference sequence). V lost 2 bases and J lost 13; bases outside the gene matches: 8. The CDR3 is CAWSRGRLAALFF. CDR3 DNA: TGTGCCTGGAGTAGGGGGAGACTAGCGGCGCTGTTTTTT.

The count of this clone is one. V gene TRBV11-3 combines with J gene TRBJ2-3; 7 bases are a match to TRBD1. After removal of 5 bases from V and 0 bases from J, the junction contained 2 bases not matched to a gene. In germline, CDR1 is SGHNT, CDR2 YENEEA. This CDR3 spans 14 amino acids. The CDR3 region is CASSPQGSTDTQYF. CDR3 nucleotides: TGTGCCAGCAGCCCACAGGGGAGCACAGATACGCAGTATTTT.